The present T cell receptor (beta chain) was sequenced within a study of T cells after yellow fever vaccination. The V end lost 3 bases, the J end lost 8 bases, and 16 bases lay between the germline ends. There are 15 residues in the CDR3. Whole-study findings and limits: At around 95% for CD4 and around 91% for CD8, most primary-vaccination clones showed up again after the booster. Contaminants from the bulk population, in the form of abundant clonotypes, could be found in FACS-sorted repertoires. Of the clonotypes, a small share occurred in both CD4 and CD8 compartments.

This clonotype came up a few times. Its antigen is not identified. Production of TCR cDNA was by 5'RACE template switching, which also added a universal primer site and UMIs. TCRdb ran MiXCR on the 5' RACE reads and lists one entry per CDR3 protein. This table has 320,000 or so distinct CDR3 sequences, roughly 7.5% appearing once. Source: PBMCs, taken 45 days after the first yellow fever vaccination. The rearrangement uses TRBV12-3 or TRBV12-4 and TRBJ1-4, with no clear D. This sequence was found in a man younger than 30 who received the YFV17D yellow fever vaccine. CDR3 nucleotide sequence: TGTGCCAGCAGTTTCGTCTTAGGAAGTGGCGAAAAACTGTTTTTT. Protein product: CASSFVLGSGEKLFF.